A selection of T cell receptor beta chains follows, all from one sample in a study of molecular identifiers for immune sequencing clone quantification. TCRdb analysed the PCR reads with MiXCR anew, one entry per CDR3 protein. Of 350,000 or so distinct CDR3 sequences listed, about 21% are singletons. Sequencing was performed on naive CD8+ T cells from blood, with Jurkat cell RNA spiked in. The source is a human donor in good health. Some libraries in this study had Jurkat cell RNA spiked in. The CDR3 runs from the conserved cysteine through the conserved F or W. The D gene is left open where the match is weak. Expanded clones are given a class, and other clones once, few, many or no size at all.

V gene,J gene,CDR3 length,D gene,clone size,CDR3 DNA,CDR3 protein
TRBV9,TRBJ2-7,14,TRBD2,.,TGTGCCAGCAGCGTGGGAGGGCGGGCGTCCGAGCAGTACTTC,CASSVGGRASEQYF
TRBV21-1,TRBJ1-6,17,.,few,TGTGCCAGCAGCAGCTCGACGGCGAGCTCCTATAATTCACCCCTCCACTTT,CASSSSTASSYNSPLHF
TRBV5-1,TRBJ2-5,15,TRBD2,many,TGCGCCAGCAGCCCCGAAGCGGGGGAACAAGAGACCCAGTACTTC,CASSPEAGEQETQYF
TRBV10-2,TRBJ1-5,15,.,.,TGCGCCAGCAGTGAGTCGTGGGAAGGGGCCCCAGCCCAGCATTTT,CASSESWEGAPAQHF
TRBV9,TRBJ2-7,14,.,many,TGTGCCAGCAGCGTAGGACAGGCGGCCTACGAGCAGTACTTC,CASSVGQAAYEQYF
TRBV5-4,TRBJ2-3,16,TRBD2,many,TGTGCCAGCAGCTTGAGGGGTAGCGGGGTTGCAGATACGCAGTATTTT,CASSLRGSGVADTQYF
TRBV7-7,TRBJ2-1,13,.,.,TGTACCGGCAGCTTAGGAGAGTACAATGAGCAGTTCTTC,CTGSLGEYNEQFF
TRBV29-1,TRBJ2-7,12,.,many,TGCAGCGTTGAAGGGTCCTCCGGGGAGCAGTACTTC,CSVEGSSGEQYF
TRBV2,TRBJ1-1,13,.,many,TGTGCCAGCAGCTGGACGGAGAGCACTGAAGCTTTCTTT,CASSWTESTEAFF
TRBV20-1,TRBJ2-3,15,TRBD2,few,TGCAGTGCTAGAAGTCTAGCGGACAACACAGATACGCAGTATTTT,CSARSLADNTDTQYF
TRBV13,TRBJ2-5,13,.,many,TGTGCCAGCAGCCAGAGATACAAAGAGACCCAGTACTTC,CASSQRYKETQYF
TRBV7-8,TRBJ2-7,14,.,many,TGTGCCAGCAGCCTACGGGACCCCTACTACGAGCAGTACTTC,CASSLRDPYYEQYF
TRBV10-1,TRBJ2-2,14,TRBD1,many,TGCGCCAGCAGTCGGGACAGCGGCACCGGGGAGCTGTTTTTT,CASSRDSGTGELFF
TRBV29-1,TRBJ1-5,14,.,many,TGCAGCGTTGCAGATGGTAATAGCAATCAGCCCCAGCATTTT,CSVADGNSNQPQHF
TRBV4-1,TRBJ2-7,13,.,many,TGCGCCAGCAGCCCGGGACACCCCTACGAGCAGTACTTC,CASSPGHPYEQYF
TRBV4-2,TRBJ2-3,18,TRBD2,.,TGTGCCAGCAGCCAAGTCGTAGCGGGAGGGCCTCCCACAGATACGCAGTATTTT,CASSQVVAGGPPTDTQYF
TRBV9,TRBJ1-3,14,TRBD1,many,TGTGCCAGCAATCGACAGGGTGGTCGAAACACCATATATTTT,CASNRQGGRNTIYF
TRBV4-3,TRBJ2-7,14,TRBD1,many,TGCGCCAGCAGCCAAGATTGGACAGGGGCTGAGCAGTACTTC,CASSQDWTGAEQYF
TRBV6-5,TRBJ2-5,12,.,many,TGTGCCAGCAGTTACAATACAGAGACCCAGTACTTC,CASSYNTETQYF
TRBV28,TRBJ1-2,14,.,many,TGTGCCAGCAGTTTAGGCCAAAGCAACTATGGCTACACCTTC,CASSLGQSNYGYTF
TRBV29-1,TRBJ2-1,13,TRBD2,many,TGCAGCGTCTGTCTAGCGGGAGCTAATGAGCAGTTCTTC,CSVCLAGANEQFF
TRBV19,TRBJ2-5,16,TRBD2,many,TGTGCCAGTAAGCCCCCCCCAGGGACTACGGAAGAGACCCAGTACTTC,CASKPPPGTTEETQYF
TRBV30,TRBJ1-1,12,TRBD1,many,TGTGCCTGGACTCAGGGGGGCGGCGGAGCTTTCTTT,CAWTQGGGGAFF
TRBV19,TRBJ1-1,14,.,once,TGTGCCAGTAGTATAGACCCAGGGACCACTGAAGCTTTCTTT,CASSIDPGTTEAFF
TRBV4-3,TRBJ2-5,14,TRBD2,many,TGCGCCAGCAGCCGCGAGAGGACTAGCCAGACCCAGTACTTC,CASSRERTSQTQYF
TRBV5-6,TRBJ2-7,13,.,many,TGTGCCAGCAGCTTGGGGGATTACTACGAGCAGTACTTC,CASSLGDYYEQYF
TRBV10-3,TRBJ1-5,14,.,many,TGTGCCATCAGTGAGTCCAGGGGCAACGAGCCCCAGCATTTT,CAISESRGNEPQHF
TRBV13,TRBJ2-5,17,TRBD2,many,TGTGCCAGCAGCTCCCGGACTAGCGGGCGCATCGTGAAGACCCAGTACTTC,CASSSRTSGRIVKTQYF
TRBV19,TRBJ2-1,16,TRBD1,.,TGTGCCAGTAGTAGAACAGGGGGCGCAGGGTACAATGAGCAGTTCTTC,CASSRTGGAGYNEQFF
TRBV5-1,TRBJ1-1,15,.,.,TGCGCCGGCAGCTCAAACCGGGAGATTAACACTGAAGCCTTCTTT,CAGSSNREINTEAFF
TRBV12-3/TRBV12-4,TRBJ2-7,12,TRBD1,many,TGTGCCAGCAGTCCGACAGGGCACGAGCAGTACTTC,CASSPTGHEQYF
TRBV25-1,TRBJ2-5,15,TRBD2,many,TGTGCCAGCAGTGACTGGGCTAGCGGGGGAGAGACCCAGTACTTC,CASSDWASGGETQYF
TRBV9,TRBJ1-4,14,.,many,TGTGCCAGCAGCGTAGGGGACGGCAATGAAAAACTGTTTTTT,CASSVGDGNEKLFF
TRBV6-2/TRBV6-3,TRBJ2-3,16,TRBD2,few,TGTGCCAGCAGCCACGACACTAGCGGGAGCCCAGATACGCAGTATTTT,CASSHDTSGSPDTQYF
TRBV6-2/TRBV6-3,TRBJ1-5,12,.,many,TGTGCCGCTGGACTAGGGCGTCAGCCCCAGCATTTT,CAAGLGRQPQHF
TRBV9,TRBJ1-6,16,TRBD1,.,TGTGCCAGCAGCGGGACCCAGGGGGATATAAATTCACCCCTCCACTTT,CASSGTQGDINSPLHF
TRBV20-1,TRBJ2-7,13,.,.,TGCGGTGCTAGAGATATACTCTACTACGAGCAGTACTTC,CGARDILYYEQYF
TRBV30,TRBJ2-3,14,TRBD2,.,TGTGCCTGGGGTGTACTAGCGAGCACAGATACGCAGTATTTT,CAWGVLASTDTQYF
TRBV29-1,TRBJ1-2,13,.,many,TGCAGCGTTGTGGACACAACTAACTATGGCTACACCTTC,CSVVDTTNYGYTF
TRBV20-1,TRBJ2-3,15,TRBD2,many,TGCAGTGCCGACCAGAGTCTAGCGGGCACAGATACGCAGTATTTT,CSADQSLAGTDTQYF
TRBV5-4,TRBJ2-7,14,.,many,TGTGCCAGCAGCATCGGCCAGGGAGCTTACGAGCAGTACTTC,CASSIGQGAYEQYF
TRBV27,TRBJ1-5,15,TRBD1,many,TGTGCCAGCGGATCGGGGGACAGGGGGAATCAGCCCCAGCATTTT,CASGSGDRGNQPQHF
TRBV12-3/TRBV12-4,TRBJ2-7,13,.,few,TGTGCCAGCAGTTGGACGGACGTGTTCGAGCAGTACTTC,CASSWTDVFEQYF